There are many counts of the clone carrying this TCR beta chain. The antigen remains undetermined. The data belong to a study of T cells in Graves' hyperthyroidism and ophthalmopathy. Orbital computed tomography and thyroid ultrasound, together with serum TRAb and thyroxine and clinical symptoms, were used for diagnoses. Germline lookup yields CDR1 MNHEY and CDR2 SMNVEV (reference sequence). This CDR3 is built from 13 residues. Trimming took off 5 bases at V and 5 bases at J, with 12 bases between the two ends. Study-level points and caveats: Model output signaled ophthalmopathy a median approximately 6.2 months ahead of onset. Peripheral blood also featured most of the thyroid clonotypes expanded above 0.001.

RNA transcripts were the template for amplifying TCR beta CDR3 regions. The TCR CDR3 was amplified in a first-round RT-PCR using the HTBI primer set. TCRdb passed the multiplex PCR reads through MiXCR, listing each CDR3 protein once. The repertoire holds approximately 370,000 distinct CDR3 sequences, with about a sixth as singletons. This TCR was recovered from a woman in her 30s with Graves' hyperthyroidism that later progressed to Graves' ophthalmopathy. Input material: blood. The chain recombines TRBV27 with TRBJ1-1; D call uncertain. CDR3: CASSGLRGTEAFF. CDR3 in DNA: TGTGCCAGCAGTGGTTTACGGGGAACTGAAGCTTTCTTT.